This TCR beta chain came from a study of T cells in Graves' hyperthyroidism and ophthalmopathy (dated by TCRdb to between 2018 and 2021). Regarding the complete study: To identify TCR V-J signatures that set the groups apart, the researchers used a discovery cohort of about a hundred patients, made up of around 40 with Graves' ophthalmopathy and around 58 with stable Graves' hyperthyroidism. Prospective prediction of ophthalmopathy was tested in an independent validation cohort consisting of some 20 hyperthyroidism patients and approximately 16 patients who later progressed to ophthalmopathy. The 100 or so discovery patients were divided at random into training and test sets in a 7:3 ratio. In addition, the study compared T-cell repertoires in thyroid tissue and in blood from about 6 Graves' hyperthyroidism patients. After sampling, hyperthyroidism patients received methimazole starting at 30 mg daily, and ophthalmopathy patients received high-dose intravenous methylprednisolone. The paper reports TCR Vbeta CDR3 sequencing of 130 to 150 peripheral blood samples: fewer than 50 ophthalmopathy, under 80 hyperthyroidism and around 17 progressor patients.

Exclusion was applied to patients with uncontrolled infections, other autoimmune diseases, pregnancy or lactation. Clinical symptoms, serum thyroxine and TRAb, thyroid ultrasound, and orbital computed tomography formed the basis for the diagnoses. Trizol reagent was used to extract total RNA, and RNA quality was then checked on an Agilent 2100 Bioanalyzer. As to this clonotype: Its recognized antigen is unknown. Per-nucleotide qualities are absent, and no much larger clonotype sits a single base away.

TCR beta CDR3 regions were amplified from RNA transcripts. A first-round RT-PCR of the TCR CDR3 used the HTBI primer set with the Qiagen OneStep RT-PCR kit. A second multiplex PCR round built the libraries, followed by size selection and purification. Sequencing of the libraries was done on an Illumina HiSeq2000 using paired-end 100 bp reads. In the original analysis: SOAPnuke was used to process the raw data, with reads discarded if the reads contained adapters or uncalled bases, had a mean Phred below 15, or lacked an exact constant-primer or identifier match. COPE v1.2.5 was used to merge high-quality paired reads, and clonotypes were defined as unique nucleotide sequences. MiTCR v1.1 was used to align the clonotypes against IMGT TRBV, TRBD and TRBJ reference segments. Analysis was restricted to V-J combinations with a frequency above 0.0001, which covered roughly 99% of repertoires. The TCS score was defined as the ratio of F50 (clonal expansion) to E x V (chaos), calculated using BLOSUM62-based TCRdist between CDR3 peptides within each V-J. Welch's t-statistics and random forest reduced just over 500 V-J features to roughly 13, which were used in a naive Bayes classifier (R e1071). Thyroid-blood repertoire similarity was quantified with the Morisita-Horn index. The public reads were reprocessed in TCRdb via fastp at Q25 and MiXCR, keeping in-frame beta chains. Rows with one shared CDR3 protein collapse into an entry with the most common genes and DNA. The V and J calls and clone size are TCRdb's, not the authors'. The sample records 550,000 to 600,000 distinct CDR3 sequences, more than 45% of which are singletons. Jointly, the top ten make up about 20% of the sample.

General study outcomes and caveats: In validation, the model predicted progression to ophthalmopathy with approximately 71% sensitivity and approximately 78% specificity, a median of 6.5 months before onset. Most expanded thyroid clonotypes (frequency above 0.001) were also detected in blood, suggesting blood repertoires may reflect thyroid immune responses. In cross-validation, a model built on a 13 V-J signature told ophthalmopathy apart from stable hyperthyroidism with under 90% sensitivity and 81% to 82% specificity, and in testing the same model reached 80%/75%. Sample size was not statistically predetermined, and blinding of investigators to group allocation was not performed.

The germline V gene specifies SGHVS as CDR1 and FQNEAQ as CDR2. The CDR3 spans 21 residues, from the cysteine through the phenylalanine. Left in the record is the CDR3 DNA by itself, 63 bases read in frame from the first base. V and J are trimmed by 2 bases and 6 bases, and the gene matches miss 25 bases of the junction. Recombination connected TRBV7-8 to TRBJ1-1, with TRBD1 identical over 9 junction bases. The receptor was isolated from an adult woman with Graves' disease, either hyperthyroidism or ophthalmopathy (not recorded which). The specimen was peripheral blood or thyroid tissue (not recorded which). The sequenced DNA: TGTGCCAGCAGCTTAACGCCCGTCGGGGTGCACACCGGGACAGGGATCCCTGAAGCTTTCTTT. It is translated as CASSLTPVGVHTGTGIPEAFF.